This T cell receptor (beta chain) was documented in a study of T-cell reconstitution after alpha-beta-depleted transplantation in children. Study results and caveats: At one year after transplant, newly produced T cells mostly accounted for T-cell counts and diversity. Some patients owed their high day-60 TCRbeta diversity to surviving recipient T cells and thymic progenitors. Reportedly, alpha-beta T cells present about two months post-transplant originated from several hundred expanded clones of graft origin.

Germline CDR1 and CDR2: SEHNR and FQNEAQ (reference sequence). This CDR3 has 12 amino acids. Trimming left V 7 bases short and J 0 bases short, with 6 bases between. In this sample, this clonotype turned up many times. No antigen is known for it. Preparation of the TCRbeta library involved a method that used unique molecular identifiers. TCRdb re-called the PCR reads with MiXCR, one entry per CDR3 protein. The profile shows some 300,000 distinct CDR3 sequences, roughly 9.1% of them singletons. Source: PBMCs, taken before TCRalphabeta/CD19-depleted stem cell transplant. The sequence was collected from a boy under two years old with acute myeloid leukemia, due to receive a stem cell transplant. The V call is TRBV7-9, the J call TRBJ1-1; the D is unclear. The CDR3 region has the DNA TGTGCCAGCAACCAAATGAACACTGAAGCTTTCTTT. It specifies CASNQMNTEAFF.